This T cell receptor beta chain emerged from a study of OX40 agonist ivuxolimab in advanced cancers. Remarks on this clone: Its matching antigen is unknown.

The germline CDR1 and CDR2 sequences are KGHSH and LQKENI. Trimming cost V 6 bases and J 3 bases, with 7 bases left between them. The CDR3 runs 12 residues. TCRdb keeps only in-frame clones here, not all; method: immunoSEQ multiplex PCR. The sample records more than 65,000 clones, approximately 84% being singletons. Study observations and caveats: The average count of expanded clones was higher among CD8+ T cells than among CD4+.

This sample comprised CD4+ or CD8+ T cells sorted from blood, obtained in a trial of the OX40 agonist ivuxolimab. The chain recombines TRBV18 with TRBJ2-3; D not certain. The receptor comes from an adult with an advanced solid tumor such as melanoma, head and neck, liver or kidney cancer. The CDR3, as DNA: TGTGCCAGCTCTTCCCGAACAGATACGCAGTATTTT. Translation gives CASSSRTDTQYF.